The T cell receptor beta chain under discussion was sequenced for a study of cytomegalovirus exposure and HLA in healthy donors. Regarding the study as a whole: The authors judged a highly shared variant cluster likely a sequencing artifact.

The primer mix had 60 Vbeta and 13 Jbeta primers. TCRdb's copy holds only in-frame clones and misses some; the assay was immunoSEQ multiplex PCR. Among roughly 170,000 clones listed, roughly 80% were seen once. About this clone: Its antigen remains unknown.

This TCR derives from a woman between 18 and 29 years old in good health and CMV-seronegative. Source material: PBMCs.

This chain's CDR3 is CAWGGGVSEKLFF. CDR3 nucleotide sequence: TGTGCCTGGGGCGGAGGGGTCAGTGAAAAACTGTTTTTT. This chain uses TRBV30 with TRBJ1-4; the D gene is possibly TRBD1 (5 bases). Trimming cost V 5 bases and J 7 bases, with 14 bases left between them. The CDR3 contains 13 residues. Per the germline V gene, CDR1 is GTSNPN and CDR2 is SVGIG (reference sequence).